This T cell receptor beta chain was observed in a study of blood T cell repertoires in COVID-19. Study background: Samples came from the United States, Italy and Spain, spanning acute and convalescent COVID-19. The analysed material was cDNA or gDNA that came from T cells, B-cell-depleted T cells, or PBMCs.

How the authors handled the data: Nucleated cell number was recorded as an estimate derived from reference gene primer amplification. Sequencing used immunoSEQ multiplex PCR; TCRdb keeps in-frame clones, though not all of them. D and trimming were read from the DNA, whereas the V and J calls and clone size are those reported in that table. In the table there are around 120,000 clones, about four fifths of which are singletons. The junction had 3 bases not matched to a gene; V was cut back by 6 bases and J by 4 bases. Germline values: CDR1 SNHLY, CDR2 FYNNEI. The CDR3 extends over 13 amino acids. J is TRBJ1-3 and V is TRBV2; TRBD1 aligns across 7 bases. The source is a man aged 70 or older with acute or convalescent COVID-19. Sample: peripheral blood. The CDR3 reads CASSEQGGNTIYF. In DNA form, the CDR3 reads TGTGCCAGCAGCGAACAGGGGGGAAACACCATATATTTT.